Each of the 15 T cell receptor beta chains below was sequenced from the same sample in a study of metastatic and nonmetastatic thyroid tumors. TCRdb reprocessed the PCR reads using MiXCR. The table has 84,000 or so clones, approximately 9% seen once. No treatment of any kind had been given to any patient before thyroid surgery. Sequencing was done on a sample of blood. These receptors all stem from a female donor with papillary thyroid cancer or a benign thyroid nodule (not recorded which). Some clones in this sample may be carry-over from other donors' samples.

This clone was observed at least ten times. The chain has TRBV5-1 and TRBJ1-4, with 8 bases matching TRBD1. The germline V gene encodes CDR1 SGHRS and CDR2 YFSETQ. This CDR3 spans 14 amino acids. The J segment lost 6 bases and the V segment lost 4 bases, leaving 5 bases of the junction unmatched. The CDR3 nucleotides read TGCGCCAGCAGCCACGGGACAGGAGATGAAAAACTGTTTTTT. It yields the protein CASSHGTGDEKLFF.

This clone was counted at least ten times. V and J are TRBV6-5 and TRBJ1-4; no firm D call. CDR3 length: 14 amino acids. The germline CDR1 and CDR2 sequences are MNHEY and SVGAGI. V was trimmed by 0 bases and J by 4 bases, leaving 6 bases between them. The CDR3 DNA is TGTGCCAGCAGTTACTCAGCCTTTAATGAAAAACTGTTTTTT. It translates to CASSYSAFNEKLFF.

This clone was detected ten times or more. The V and J genes are TRBV5-6 and TRBJ2-1; 7 nucleotides agree with TRBD2. Germline trimming cut 4 bases from V and 2 bases from J; bases unmatched to any gene: 9. This CDR3 spans 16 amino acids. The V gene's germline CDR1 is SGHDT and CDR2 YYEEEE. CDR3 coding DNA: TGTGCCAGCAGCCCAGGGCTCCTAGCGGCCTACAATGAGCAGTTCTTC. Translated: CASSPGLLAAYNEQFF.

This clone was found once. The V and J genes are TRBV30 and TRBJ1-3; D might be TRBD1 (6 bases). The CDR3 consists of 15 residues. V lost 4 bases and J lost 1, with 14 bases in between. Germline V gene lookup returns CDR1 GTSNPN and CDR2 SVGIG (reference sequence). The CDR3 region is CAWMGAPQSGNTIYF. CDR3 DNA: TGTGCCTGGATGGGGGCTCCCCAATCTGGAAACACCATATATTTT.

V gene TRBV4-3 combines with J gene TRBJ2-2, with a possible D match to TRBD1 (8 bases). The V and J ends lost 2 bases and 6 bases respectively, with 16 bases between them. The CDR3 consists of 16 residues. Germline lookup yields CDR1 LGHNA and CDR2 YSLEER. The CDR3 region has the DNA TGCGCCAGCAGCCAATATTACAGGGGGGGAGCCGGGGAGCTGTTTTTT. It is translated as CASSQYYRGGAGELFF.

In its sample, this clone was seen a few times. One end of the junction varies from germline; a read error may be responsible. The chain joins TRBV2 to TRBJ2-7; D is undetermined. The CDR3 is 13 residues long. Germline V CDR1 and CDR2: SNHLY, FYNNEI. The CDR3 sequence is CASSETEETEQYF. DNA for the CDR3: TGTGCAAGCAGTGAAACAGAGGAGACAGAGCAGTACTTC.

The J gene is TRBJ2-2, the V gene TRBV5-1; TRBD1 matches 8 bases. The junction had 7 bases not matched to a gene; V was cut back by 1 base and J by 5 bases. The CDR3 runs 16 residues. The germline V gene has CDR1 SGHRS and CDR2 YFSETQ. CDR3 coding DNA: TGCGCCAGCAGCTTGTCGCGGACAGGGTGGACCGGGGAGCTGTTTTTT. The encoded protein is CASSLSRTGWTGELFF.

This clone was recorded a few times. A clone one base away is much larger, so this may be a read error. Distinct nucleotide sequences in the sample also encode this CDR3. The rearrangement links TRBV3-1 to TRBJ2-5; D is uncertain. The CDR3 has 11 amino acids. The germline V gene has CDR1 LGHDT and CDR2 YNNKEL (reference sequence). This chain's CDR3 is CASSQVETQYF. CDR3 in DNA: TGTGCCAGCAGCCAAGTGGAGACCCAGTATTTC.

At least ten counts were recorded for this clone. The CDR3 here is CASSPTPNKGAQYF. As DNA, the CDR3 is TGTGCCAGCAGCCCGACCCCAAACAAGGGGGCCCAGTACTTC. The V and J genes are TRBV11-2 and TRBJ2-5, with a tentative D call TRBD1 (6 bases). Trimming took 5 bases from V and 9 from J, leaving 19 bases between them. The CDR3 totals 14 residues. Germline V gene sequence: CDR1 SGHAT, CDR2 FQNNGV.

In this sample, this clone turned up many times. The chain combines TRBV2 with TRBJ1-3, with a weak D call TRBD1 (5 bases). The CDR3 contains 16 residues. Germline V gene data show CDR1 as SNHLY and CDR2 as FYNNEI. The germline V and J ends were trimmed by 8 bases and 2 bases, with 19 bases remaining between them. DNA for the CDR3: TGTGCCAGCGGCCCTCTTGCAGGGACGACTGGAAACACCATATATTTT. Encoded protein: CASGPLAGTTGNTIYF.

This clone was seen many times. The chain employs TRBV7-3 and TRBJ1-4; TRBD1 matches 8 bases. This CDR3 contains 17 residues. Germline CDR1 is SGHTA and CDR2 is FQGTGA. J gave up 4 bases and V 3 bases, and 10 bases lay outside the gene matches. The CDR3 region has the DNA TGTGCCAGCAGCTTTCCACTCAGGGGGCTGGGTAATGAAAAACTGTTTTTT. This gives the protein CASSFPLRGLGNEKLFF.

Ten or more counts support this clone. Other DNA sequences from this sample encode an identical CDR3 as well. The chain uses TRBV3-1 and TRBJ2-3; D may correspond to TRBD1 or TRBD2 (5 bases each). CDR3 length: 15 residues. CDR1 is LGHDT, CDR2 YNNKEL, per germline (reference sequence). Trimming took off 4 bases at V and 2 bases at J, with 13 bases between the two ends. The CDR3 DNA sequence: TGTGCCAGCAGCCCATCGGGACGAGACACAGATACGCAGTATTTT. This sequence encodes CASSPSGRDTDTQYF.

By share, this clone ranks as medium-sized. This chain connects TRBV6-1 to TRBJ1-1, with TRBD1 matching over 9 bases. Germline assignment: CDR1 MNHNS and CDR2 SASEGT. V was clipped by 1 base and J by 11 bases; unmatched bases: 11. The CDR3 runs 15 residues. The CDR3 coding sequence is TGTGCCAGCAGTGAAGAGGGGACAGGGATTCTGGGGGCTTTCTTT. Protein product: CASSEEGTGILGAFF.

At least ten counts were recorded for this clone. This sequence joins TRBV30 and TRBJ2-5; maybe TRBD2 (6 bases). Germline CDR1 GTSNPN, CDR2 SVGIG (reference sequence). CDR3 size: 13 residues. Deletions cut 5 bases from V and 4 bases from J, with 14 bases between. The CDR3 DNA reads as TGTGCCTGGGCCCCGGGGGTGGTAGAGACCCAGTACTTC. Amino acid sequence: CAWAPGVVETQYF.

By proportion, this clone is medium-sized. The V call is TRBV12-3 or TRBV12-4, the J call TRBJ2-7; 12 nucleotides agree with TRBD1. CDR3 size: 15 residues. Trimming at V came to 6 bases and at J to 6 bases, leaving 9 bases not matched to a gene. The CDR3 protein is CASSPAGTGGIEQYF. The CDR3 nucleotides read TGTGCCAGCAGCCCAGCCGGGACAGGGGGCATCGAGCAGTACTTC.